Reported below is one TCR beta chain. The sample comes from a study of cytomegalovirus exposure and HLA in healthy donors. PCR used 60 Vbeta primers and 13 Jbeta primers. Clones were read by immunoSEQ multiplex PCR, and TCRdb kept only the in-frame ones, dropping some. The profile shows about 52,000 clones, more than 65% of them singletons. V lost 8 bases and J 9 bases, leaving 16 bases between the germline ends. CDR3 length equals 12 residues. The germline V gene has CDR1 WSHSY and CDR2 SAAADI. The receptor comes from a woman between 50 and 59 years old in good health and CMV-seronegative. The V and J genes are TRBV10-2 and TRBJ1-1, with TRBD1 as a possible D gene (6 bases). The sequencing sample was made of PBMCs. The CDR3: CASFSPQGKAFF. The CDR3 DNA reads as TGCGCCAGCTTTTCTCCCCAGGGGAAAGCTTTCTTT.